The sequence of this T cell receptor beta chain was determined in a study of shared clonotypes between healthy human individuals. Germline V gene sequence: CDR1 SNHLY, CDR2 FYNNEI. CDR3 length: 15 residues. V lost 3 bases and J lost 3, with 11 bases in between. CD45RO-negative CD8 cells positively selected for CCR7 made up the naive population, which excluded terminally differentiated effector memory CD45RA+ cells. As for this clone: The target antigen is unknown.

Study-level results: Though the depth was large, rarefaction showed that sorted-subset sequencing was incomplete. Sampling included only blood; tissue repertoires likely differ.

It was at deep level that the assay was run. Assay used: immunoSEQ multiplex PCR; TCRdb lists only in-frame clones, some missing. The sample consists of 2 million to 2.5 million clones, around 96% of them appearing once. The sequence derives from a man between 18 and 35 years old in good health. The chain couples TRBV2 to TRBJ1-4; D possibly corresponds to TRBD1 (5 bases). Specimen: naive CD8+ T cells sorted from blood. The CDR3 sequence is CASSDEQESNEKLFF. CDR3 bases: TGTGCCAGCAGTGATGAACAGGAGTCTAATGAAAAACTGTTTTTT.